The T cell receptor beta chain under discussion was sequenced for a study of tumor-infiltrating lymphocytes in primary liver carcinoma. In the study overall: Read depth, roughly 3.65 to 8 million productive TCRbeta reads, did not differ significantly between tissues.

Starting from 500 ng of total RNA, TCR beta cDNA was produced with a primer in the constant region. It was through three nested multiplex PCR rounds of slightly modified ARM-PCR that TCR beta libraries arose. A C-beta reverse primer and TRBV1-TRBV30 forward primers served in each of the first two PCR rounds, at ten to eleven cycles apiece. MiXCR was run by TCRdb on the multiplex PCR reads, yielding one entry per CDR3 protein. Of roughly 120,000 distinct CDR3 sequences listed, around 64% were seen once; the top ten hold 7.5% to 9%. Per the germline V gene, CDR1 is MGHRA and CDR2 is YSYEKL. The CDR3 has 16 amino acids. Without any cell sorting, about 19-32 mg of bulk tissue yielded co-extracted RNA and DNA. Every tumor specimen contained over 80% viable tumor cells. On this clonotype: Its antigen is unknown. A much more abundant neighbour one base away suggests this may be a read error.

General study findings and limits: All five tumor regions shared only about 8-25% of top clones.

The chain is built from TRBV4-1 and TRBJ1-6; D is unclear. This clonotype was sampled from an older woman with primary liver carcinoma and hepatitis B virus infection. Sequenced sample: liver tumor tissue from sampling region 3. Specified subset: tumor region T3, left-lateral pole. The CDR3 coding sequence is TGCGTCAGCAGCCAAGCACACCAGGTGGACAATTCACCCCTCCACTTT. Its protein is CVSSQAHQVDNSPLHF.